Listed below are T cell receptor beta chains from one sample, sequenced in a study of Ad26.COV2.S vaccination and SARS-CoV-2 variants. Some clones are missing from TCRdb's copy, which holds only in-frame ones; the method was immunoSEQ multiplex PCR. The table shows just over 350,000 clones, with about 92% occurring only once. Sequences were derived from peripheral blood, sampled after recovery from COVID-19. The origin of the receptors is a human donor who had recovered from COVID-19. The CDR3 runs from the conserved cysteine through the conserved F or W. The D gene is left open where the match is weak. Clone size appears in some rows only: once, few, many, or a class for an expanded clone.

J gene,D gene,V gene,clone size,CDR3 protein,CDR3 DNA
TRBJ2-1,TRBD2,TRBV7-2,.,CASSTTSGGQYNEQFF,TGTGCCAGCAGTACGACTAGCGGGGGACAATACAATGAGCAGTTCTTC
TRBJ2-5,.,TRBV4-1,.,CASSQDATGVPQETQYF,TGCGCCAGCAGCCAAGACGCGACGGGGGTCCCTCAAGAGACCCAGTACTTC
TRBJ2-4,.,TRBV19,.,CASSIHPGGIQYF,TGTGCCAGTAGTATACATCCCGGGGGCATTCAGTACTTC
TRBJ1-2,.,TRBV6-2/TRBV6-3,.,CASSYSNRVDYGYTF,TGTGCCAGCAGTTACTCGAACAGGGTCGACTATGGCTACACCTTC
TRBJ2-1,.,TRBV29-1,once,CSVTVSSYNEQFF,TGCAGCGTTACGGTTAGCTCCTACAATGAGCAGTTCTTC
TRBJ1-1,TRBD1,TRBV6-1,.,CASSERGTGLNTEAFF,TGTGCCAGCAGTGAAAGGGGGACAGGGCTGAACACTGAAGCTTTCTTT
TRBJ1-6,.,TRBV5-4,.,CASSLSSSGGDSPLHF,TGTGCCAGCAGCTTATCAAGCTCCGGCGGGGATTCACCCCTCCACTTT
TRBJ2-5,TRBD2,TRBV3-1/TRBV3-2,.,CASSPWTSGGALETQYF,TGTGCCAGCAGCCCCTGGACTAGCGGGGGGGCCCTTGAGACCCAGTACTTC
TRBJ1-2,TRBD1,TRBV27,.,CASSLDRGNYGYTF,TGTGCCAGCAGTTTGGACAGGGGGAACTATGGCTACACCTTC
TRBJ2-7,TRBD1,TRBV10-2,.,CASGRGTGFYEQYF,TGCGCCAGTGGCCGGGGGACAGGGTTCTACGAGCAGTACTTC
TRBJ2-3,TRBD1,TRBV11-3,.,CASSSLPTGTGRTDTQYF,TGTGCCAGCAGCTCCCTACCTACCGGGACAGGACGCACAGATACGCAGTATTTT
TRBJ2-5,.,TRBV7-3,.,CASSFPLLAQYF,TGTGCCAGCAGCTTCCCCTTATTGGCCCAGTACTTC
TRBJ1-4,TRBD1,TRBV7-9,.,CASSQPGQATNEKLFF,TGTGCCAGCAGCCAACCAGGACAGGCAACTAATGAAAAACTGTTTTTT
TRBJ2-4,.,TRBV9,.,CASRGESVNIQYF,TGTGCCAGCAGAGGAGAAAGCGTAAACATTCAGTACTTC
TRBJ2-5,.,TRBV15,once,CATSRGRETQYF,TGTGCCACCAGCAGAGGCAGGGAGACCCAGTACTTC
TRBJ1-2,TRBD1,TRBV7-8,.,CASSFGRGPTRYGYTF,TGTGCCAGCAGCTTTGGCAGGGGGCCTACTCGTTATGGCTACACCTTC
TRBJ1-5,.,TRBV19,.,CASNTRDDSNQPQHF,TGTGCCAGTAACACACGGGACGATAGCAATCAGCCCCAGCATTTT
TRBJ2-7,.,TRBV4-1,.,CASSRGTDSYEQYF,TGCGCCAGCAGCCGTGGGACGGATTCCTACGAGCAGTACTTC
TRBJ1-5,TRBD1,TRBV5-1,few,CASSLGQGESPQHF,TGCGCCAGCAGCTTGGGACAGGGGGAGTCCCCCCAGCATTTT
TRBJ2-3,.,TRBV27,.,CASTVNGATRSDTQYF,TGTGCCAGCACCGTCAACGGGGCTACCAGATCAGATACGCAGTATTTT
TRBJ1-6,.,TRBV27,.,CASSLRGQSNSPLHF,TGTGCCAGCAGTTTAAGGGGTCAGTCTAATTCACCCCTCCACTTT
TRBJ1-6,TRBD1,TRBV14,.,CASSQDYEGAASPLHF,TGTGCCAGCAGCCAAGATTATGAGGGGGCGGCTTCACCCCTCCACTTT
TRBJ1-3,.,TRBV13,.,CASSRGGGGNTIYF,TGTGCCAGCAGCCGGGGGGGCGGTGGAAACACCATATATTTT
TRBJ1-6,.,TRBV7-9,.,CASSLSTLKTGNNSPLHF,TGTGCCAGCAGCTTATCGACCCTCAAGACAGGCAATAATTCACCCCTCCACTTT
TRBJ1-3,.,TRBV5-1,.,CASHGQDGPGNTIYF,TGCGCCAGCCATGGCCAGGACGGTCCTGGAAACACCATATATTTT
TRBJ2-1,.,TRBV10-1,.,CASGDFGEQFF,TGCGCCAGCGGTGACTTCGGGGAGCAGTTCTTC
TRBJ1-5,.,TRBV4-3,.,CASSQLPPGRNTQHF,TGCGCCAGCAGCCAACTACCTCCGGGCCGCAACACCCAGCATTTT
TRBJ1-1,.,TRBV10-3,.,CAISESDRGADTEAFF,TGTGCCATCAGTGAGTCCGACCGGGGGGCGGACACTGAAGCTTTCTTT
TRBJ1-2,.,TRBV7-9,.,CASSLVGAFDYGYTF,TGTGCCAGCAGCTTAGTAGGGGCCTTCGATTATGGCTACACCTTC
TRBJ2-5,TRBD2,TRBV7-3,once,CASSLTASGGETQYF,TGTGCCAGCAGCTTAACGGCTAGCGGAGGCGAGACCCAGTACTTC
TRBJ2-7,.,TRBV9,once,CASSVGAGAGSTEQYF,TGTGCCAGCAGCGTAGGAGCAGGGGCCGGGTCTACGGAGCAGTACTTC
TRBJ2-5,.,TRBV13,.,CASSLSTNGQETQYF,TGTGCCAGCAGCTTAAGTACTAACGGCCAAGAGACCCAGTACTTC
TRBJ1-1,.,TRBV11-2,.,CASSRGFDGEAFF,TGTGCCAGCAGCCGAGGGTTTGATGGTGAAGCTTTCTTT
TRBJ2-1,TRBD1,TRBV5-8,.,CASSPDRDNEQFF,TGTGCCAGCAGCCCCGACAGGGACAATGAGCAGTTCTTC
TRBJ1-5,.,TRBV6-6,.,CASSGFTVSNQPQHF,TGTGCCAGCAGCGGTTTTACAGTTAGCAATCAGCCCCAGCATTTT
TRBJ2-2,.,TRBV2,.,CASTKGGASVAGELFF,TGTGCCAGCACTAAAGGGGGGGCCTCGGTCGCCGGGGAGCTGTTTTTT
TRBJ1-2,TRBD1,TRBV6-5,.,CASSYGTAFYGYTF,TGTGCCAGCAGTTACGGGACAGCGTTTTATGGCTACACCTTC
TRBJ1-5,.,TRBV12-2,.,CASRLRGTGNPQHF,TGTGCAAGTCGCCTCAGGGGGACAGGGAATCCCCAGCATTTT
TRBJ1-1,.,TRBV4-3,.,CASSQDPTQNTEAFF,TGCGCCAGCAGCCAAGACCCCACTCAGAACACTGAAGCTTTCTTT
TRBJ1-2,TRBD1,TRBV11-3,.,CASSIRQGSTYGYTF,TGTGCCAGCAGCATTCGACAGGGGTCCACCTATGGCTACACCTTC
TRBJ1-1,.,TRBV9,.,CASSVVTEAFF,TGTGCCAGCAGCGTCGTCACTGAAGCTTTCTTT
TRBJ1-6,.,TRBV19,few,CASSSLQEGAFWSPLHF,TGTGCCAGTAGTTCCCTGCAGGAGGGTGCCTTTTGGTCACCCCTCCACTTT
TRBJ1-1,TRBD1,TRBV7-9,.,CASSLVGTGRTEAFF,TGTGCCAGCAGCTTAGTTGGGACAGGGAGAACTGAAGCTTTCTTT
TRBJ2-5,.,TRBV6-5,.,CASSYTGQGLAETQYF,TGTGCCAGCAGTTACACGGGGCAGGGGTTGGCAGAGACCCAGTACTTC
TRBJ2-1,TRBD1,TRBV4-1,.,CASSQDQGARSQFF,TGCGCCAGCAGCCAAGATCAGGGGGCGCGTAGTCAGTTCTTC
TRBJ2-7,TRBD1,TRBV5-4,few,CASRGTGAYEQYF,TGTGCCAGCAGGGGGACAGGGGCCTACGAGCAGTACTTC
TRBJ1-5,.,TRBV19,.,CASRRGPDDQPQHF,TGTGCCAGTAGGCGAGGACCGGACGATCAGCCCCAGCATTTT
TRBJ1-6,.,TRBV19,few,CASSGGRSSYNSPLHF,TGTGCCAGTAGTGGAGGGAGAAGCTCCTATAATTCACCCCTCCACTTT